This TCR beta chain stems from a study of a mutant IDH1 vaccine in newly diagnosed glioma. Background on the study: Scheduled for weeks 1, 3, 5, 7, 11, 15, 19 and 23, eight vaccinations were given to patients. The sex distribution of treated patients was around 60% male and around 40% female, with a mean age of around 43 years. General study findings and limits: Immune responses induced by the vaccine were seen in approximately 93% of patients, spanning multiple MHC alleles.

The time point was: week 11, during vaccination. In the vaccine, a single dose held 300 ug of the mutant IDH1 20-mer peptide, along with topical imiquimod. Trimming took 6 bases from V and 0 from J, leaving 11 bases between them. The CDR3 contains 14 residues. Germline CDR1 MDHEN, CDR2 SYDVKM. Only in-frame clones appear in the TCRdb table, and some are missing; sequencing was by immunoSEQ multiplex PCR. The sample contains 25,000 to 35,000 clones, 90% of which appear only once. Points on this clone: Its antigen is currently unknown.

The TCR comes from a man aged 18 to 29 with glioma. The material was PBMCs, obtained from a glioma patient whose treatment included an IDH1 peptide vaccine. The chain carries TRBV28 and TRBJ1-1; D call uncertain. The CDR3 bases are TGTGCCAGCAGCCCCCAGTCCTTGAACACTGAAGCTTTCTTT. It is translated as CASSPQSLNTEAFF.